Below, 20 T cell receptor beta chains from the same sample are listed, as sequenced in a study of graft-versus-host responses after intestinal transplantation. The assay was immunoSEQ multiplex PCR, and TCRdb's table has in-frame clones only and misses some. The sample contains 90,000 or so clones, roughly 80% of which appear only once. Which antigens these TCRs recognize remains unknown. Sequenced here: unstimulated CD4+ T cells sorted from spleen or lymph node cells, sampled before intestinal transplant. These receptors were collected from a human donor who received an intestinal transplant.

The genes are TRBV5-6 and TRBJ2-3; D is perhaps TRBD2 (5 bases). Trimming took 0 bases from V and 4 from J, leaving 15 bases between them. Per germline, CDR1 SGHDT and CDR2 YYEEEE. This CDR3 has 16 amino acids. CDR3 sequence reads: CASSLETRTGADTQYF. DNA of the CDR3: TGTGCCAGCAGCTTGGAAACCCGGACCGGGGCAGATACGCAGTATTTT.

This clone showed up just a few times. CDR3 DNA: TGTGCCAGCAGCGCACAGGACAGGGGGGAGCAGTTCTTC. Protein: CASSAQDRGEQFF. The J gene is TRBJ2-1, the V gene TRBV9; the match to TRBD1 covers 10 bases. Germline values: CDR1 SGDLS, CDR2 YYNGEE. The V segment lost 3 bases and the J segment 10 bases; nucleotides outside the gene matches: 4. The length of the CDR3 is 13 residues.

The chain combines TRBV5-1 with TRBJ2-3, with TRBD1 as a possible D gene (6 bases). The germline V and J ends were trimmed by 7 bases and 3 bases, with 12 bases remaining between them. This CDR3 has 13 amino acids. The germline V gene has CDR1 SGHRS and CDR2 YFSETQ. CDR3 region: CASGDTRTDTQYF. CDR3 nucleotide sequence: TGCGCCAGCGGGGACACCCGAACAGATACGCAGTATTTT.

Regarding this clone: The junction and the germline gene differ at one end; a read error may be behind it. This chain connects TRBV29-1 to TRBJ2-5, with 12 bases identical to TRBD1. The germline CDR1 and CDR2 sequences are SQVTM and ANQGSEA. The CDR3 is made up of 12 amino acids. The CDR3 nucleotides read TGTGTCTCGGGGACAGGGGGCGAGACCCAGTACTTC. It encodes CVSGTGGETQYF.

This chain connects TRBV28 to TRBJ2-1; the match to TRBD2 covers 8 bases. The length of the CDR3 is 16 residues. Germline CDR1 MDHEN, CDR2 SYDVKM. V lost 1 base, J lost 2 bases, and 4 bases stayed unmatched. CDR3 bases: TGTGCCAGCAGTTTATATATGCGGGGGGCCTACAATGAGCAGTTCTTC. Its protein product is CASSLYMRGAYNEQFF.

The J gene is TRBJ2-7, the V gene TRBV7-2; possibly TRBD2 for D (5 bases). Germline V gives CDR1 SGHTA, CDR2 FQGNSA. V gave up 1 base and J gave up 10 bases, with 11 bases separating them. The CDR3 has 12 amino acids. In DNA form, the CDR3 reads TGTGCCAGCAGCTTAGTTTTAGGGAGTCAGTACTTC. The encoded protein is CASSLVLGSQYF.

The chain joins TRBV27 to TRBJ2-7; maybe TRBD2 (6 bases). Trimming cost V 3 bases and J 2 bases, with 14 bases left between them. The CDR3 length is 15 residues. In germline, CDR1 is MNHEY, CDR2 SMNVEV (reference sequence). The CDR3 loop is CASSFGLGGTYEQYF. The DNA of the CDR3 is TGTGCCAGCAGTTTCGGGTTGGGGGGAACCTACGAGCAGTACTTC.

V and J are TRBV4-2 and TRBJ2-7; TRBD2 aligns across 7 bases. The CDR3 contains 14 residues. Per germline, CDR1 LGHNA and CDR2 YNFKEQ. V lost 1 base to trimming and J lost 6 bases; unmatched junction nucleotides: 6. The CDR3 protein is CASSQAGGSGEQYF. CDR3 coding DNA: TGTGCCAGCAGCCAAGCGGGAGGTTCTGGCGAGCAGTACTTC.

This clone was observed a handful of times. The chain uses TRBV10-2 and TRBJ1-5; tentatively, D is TRBD1 (5 bases). Germline V lookup: CDR1 WSHSY, CDR2 SAAADI. The CDR3 is 16 residues long. The V end was cut by 0 bases, the J end by 6 bases, with 15 bases between. Here the CDR3 DNA reads TGCGCCAGCAGTGAGTCGTTCCGGGGGTTGAGTCAGCCCCAGCATTTT. Translated: CASSESFRGLSQPQHF.

The chain recombines TRBV6-6 with TRBJ2-3; 7 nucleotides align to TRBD1. This CDR3 has 14 amino acids. V trimming: 6 bases; J trimming: 8 bases; junction bases outside the gene matches: 11. Germline V gene data show CDR1 as MNHNY and CDR2 as SVGAGI (reference sequence). The chain's CDR3 is CASSQGQTFGTQYF. The CDR3 nucleotides read TGTGCCAGCAGCCAGGGACAGACCTTCGGTACGCAGTATTTT.

The chain combines TRBV5-1 with TRBJ2-5; tentatively, D is TRBD1 (5 bases). This CDR3 has 14 amino acids. Germline CDR1 SGHRS, CDR2 YFSETQ. V lost 4 bases, J lost 2 bases, and 12 bases lay in between. CDR3 loop: CASSADMTQETQYF. As DNA, the CDR3 is TGCGCCAGCAGCGCGGACATGACTCAAGAGACCCAGTACTTC.

This clone was counted only a few times. The rearrangement joins TRBV7-8 to TRBJ2-5, with 7 bases matching TRBD1. CDR1 and CDR2 (germline): SGHVS, FQNEAQ. V trimming: 2 bases; J trimming: 5 bases; junction bases outside the gene matches: 8. The CDR3 has 15 residues. The CDR3: CASSLFGTVEETQYF. CDR3 DNA: TGTGCCAGCAGCTTATTTGGGACAGTAGAGGAGACCCAGTACTTC.

The chain couples TRBV9 to TRBJ1-2; a weak D match, TRBD1 (5 bases). CDR3 length equals 13 residues. The V end was cut by 4 bases, the J end by 3 bases, with 10 bases between. Germline CDR1 and CDR2: SGDLS and YYNGEE. The CDR3: CASSPRDYYGYTF. CDR3 DNA sequence: TGTGCCAGCAGCCCCAGGGACTACTATGGCTACACCTTC.

The CDR3 DNA is TGTGCCAGCAGCCGAGTAAGTCAGGGGAACTATGGCTACACCTTC. Translating it yields CASSRVSQGNYGYTF. The genes are TRBV9 and TRBJ1-2, with D perhaps matching TRBD1 (6 bases). V lost 4 bases, J lost 2 bases, and 15 bases lay in between. In germline, CDR1 is SGDLS, CDR2 YYNGEE. The CDR3 sequence is 15 residues long.

The chain recombines TRBV19 with TRBJ2-7, with unresolved D. The V end was cut by 6 bases, the J end by 3 bases, with 6 bases between. CDR3 length: 11 amino acids. Per germline, CDR1 LNHDA and CDR2 SQIVND (reference sequence). The CDR3 here is CASSNFYEQYF. The CDR3 DNA sequence: TGTGCCAGTAGCAACTTCTACGAGCAGTACTTC.

V usage is TRBV6-6 and J usage is TRBJ1-2; 9 nucleotides match TRBD1. This CDR3 is built from 15 residues. The J segment lost 6 bases and the V segment lost 0 bases, leaving 5 bases of the junction unmatched. Germline V gene lookup returns CDR1 MNHNY and CDR2 SVGAGI (reference sequence). The CDR3 region has the DNA TGTGCCAGCAGTTACTCGAAACAGGGGGCGGATGGCTACACCTTC. Protein: CASSYSKQGADGYTF.

V gene TRBV5-1 combines with J gene TRBJ1-5; the match to TRBD1 covers 7 bases. This CDR3 has 15 amino acids. Trimming removed 4 bases from V and 6 bases from J; junction bases left unmatched: 10. The germline gives CDR1 SGHRS, CDR2 YFSETQ. CDR3 loop: CASSLEGARGQPQHF. CDR3 DNA sequence: TGCGCCAGCAGCCTGGAGGGGGCGCGTGGTCAGCCCCAGCATTTT.

The genes are TRBV21-1 and TRBJ1-4; the table's D gene call, TRBD1, was not cross checked with the DNA. TRBV21-1 is a pseudogene. The CDR3 is 16 residues long. CDR3 sequence: CASSKGRTGLNEKLFF. The CDR3 coding sequence is TGTGCCAGCAGCAAAGGACGGACAGGGCTTAATGAAAAACTGTTTTTT.

The chain recombines TRBV28 with TRBJ2-7, with 8 bases fitting TRBD1. Germline assignment: CDR1 MDHEN and CDR2 SYDVKM. The CDR3 extends over 15 amino acids. J gave up 3 bases and V 0 bases, and 4 bases lay outside the gene matches. In nucleotides, the CDR3 is TGTGCCAGCAGTTTATGGGGACAGGCTAGCTACGAGCAGTACTTC. Its translation: CASSLWGQASYEQYF.

The V and J genes are TRBV5-4 and TRBJ2-5, with 15 bases identical to TRBD2. This CDR3 comprises 16 residues. With V trimmed by 4 bases and J by 4 bases, 5 bases remained unmatched. CDR1 and CDR2 from the germline V gene are SGHNT and YYREEE (reference sequence). The CDR3 bases are TGTGCCAGCAGCCTTCGGACTAGCGGGGGGGGAGAGACCCAGTACTTC. This codes for CASSLRTSGGGETQYF.